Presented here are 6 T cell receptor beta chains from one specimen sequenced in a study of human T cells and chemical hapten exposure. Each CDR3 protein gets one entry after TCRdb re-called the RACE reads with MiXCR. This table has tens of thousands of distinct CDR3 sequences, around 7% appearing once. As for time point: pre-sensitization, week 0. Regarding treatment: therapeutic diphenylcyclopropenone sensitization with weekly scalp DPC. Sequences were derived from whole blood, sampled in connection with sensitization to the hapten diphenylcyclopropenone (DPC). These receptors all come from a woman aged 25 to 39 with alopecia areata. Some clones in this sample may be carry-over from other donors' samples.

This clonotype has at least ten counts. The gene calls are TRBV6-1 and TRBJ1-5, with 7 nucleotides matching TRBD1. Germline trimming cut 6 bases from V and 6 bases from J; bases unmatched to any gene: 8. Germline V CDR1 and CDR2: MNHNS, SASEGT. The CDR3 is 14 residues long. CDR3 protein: CASRAQGLPQPQHF. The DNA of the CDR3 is TGTGCCAGCAGGGCACAGGGGTTACCTCAGCCCCAGCATTTT.

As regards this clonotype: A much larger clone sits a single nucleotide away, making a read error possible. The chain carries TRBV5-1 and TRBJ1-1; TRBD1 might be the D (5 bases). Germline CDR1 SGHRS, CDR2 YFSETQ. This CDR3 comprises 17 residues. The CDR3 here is CTSSLGVRPQGYTEAFF. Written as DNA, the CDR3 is TGCACCAGCAGCTTGGGGGTCAGGCCGCAAGGATACACTGAAGCTTTCTTT. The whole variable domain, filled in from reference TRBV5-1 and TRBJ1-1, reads KAGVTQTPRYLIKTRGQQVTLSCSPISGHRSVSWYQQTPGQGLQFLFEYFSETQRNKGNFPGRFSGRQFSNSRSEMNVSTLELGDSALYLCTSSLGVRPQGYTEAFFGQGTRLTVV.

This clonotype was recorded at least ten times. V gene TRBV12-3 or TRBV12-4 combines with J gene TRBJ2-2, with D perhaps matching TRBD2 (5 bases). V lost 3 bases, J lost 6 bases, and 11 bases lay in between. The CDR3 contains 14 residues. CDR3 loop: CASSLREFAGELFF. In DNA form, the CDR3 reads TGTGCCAGCAGTTTGAGGGAATTCGCCGGGGAGCTGTTTTTT.

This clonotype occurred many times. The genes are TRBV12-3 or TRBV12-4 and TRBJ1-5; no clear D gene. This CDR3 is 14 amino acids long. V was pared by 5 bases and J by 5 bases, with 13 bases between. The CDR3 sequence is CASSRARVYQPQHF. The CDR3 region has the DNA TGTGCCAGCAGTAGGGCCCGGGTTTATCAGCCCCAGCATTTT.

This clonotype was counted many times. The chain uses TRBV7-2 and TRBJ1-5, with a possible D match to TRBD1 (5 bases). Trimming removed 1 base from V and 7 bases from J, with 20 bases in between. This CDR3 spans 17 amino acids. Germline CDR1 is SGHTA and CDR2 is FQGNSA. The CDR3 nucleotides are TGTGCCAGCAGCTTAGGTCGTCGTGGGGGTGGCGGCCAGCCCCAGCATTTT. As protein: CASSLGRRGGGGQPQHF.

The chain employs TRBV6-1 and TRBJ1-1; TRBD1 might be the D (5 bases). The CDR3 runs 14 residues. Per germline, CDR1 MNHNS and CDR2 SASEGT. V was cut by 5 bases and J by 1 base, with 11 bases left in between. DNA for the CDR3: TGTGCCAGCAGTACCGGGGCCTGGAACACTGAAGCTTTCTTT. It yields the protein CASSTGAWNTEAFF.